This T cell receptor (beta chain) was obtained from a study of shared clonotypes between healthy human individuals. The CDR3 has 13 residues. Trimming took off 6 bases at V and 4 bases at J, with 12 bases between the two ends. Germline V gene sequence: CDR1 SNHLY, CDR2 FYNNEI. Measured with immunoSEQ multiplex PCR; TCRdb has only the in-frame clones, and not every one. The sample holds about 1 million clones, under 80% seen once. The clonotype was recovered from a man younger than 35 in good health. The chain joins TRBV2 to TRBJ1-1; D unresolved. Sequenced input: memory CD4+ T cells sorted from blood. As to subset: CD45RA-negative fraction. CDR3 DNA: TGTGCCAGCAGCGGGCAGGAAGGCACTGAAGCTTTCTTT. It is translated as CASSGQEGTEAFF.